A selection of T cell receptor beta chains follows, all from one sample in a study of metastatic and nonmetastatic thyroid tumors. TCRdb recomputed clones from the PCR reads via MiXCR. This sample yields 15,000 to 20,000 clones, of which 30% to 35% are seen a single time; about 20% belongs to the top ten. The sequencing input was adjacent normal tissue. The receptors here all came from a female donor with papillary thyroid cancer or a benign thyroid nodule (not recorded which). Some clones in this sample may be carry-over from other donors' samples. CDR3s include the opening cysteine and the closing phenylalanine or tryptophan. D genes are given only for firm matches. Some rows mark clone size as missing; the rest say once, few, many or name a class of expanded clone.

D gene: -
CDR3 length: 15
clone size: few
V gene: TRBV6-6
J gene: TRBJ1-1
CDR3 DNA: TGTGCCAGCAGTTACTCCGGGGCCCTGAACACTGAAGCTTTCTTT
CDR3 protein: CASSYSGALNTEAFF

D gene: TRBD1
CDR3 length: 17
clone size: few
V gene: TRBV28
J gene: TRBJ1-2
CDR3 DNA: TGTGCCAGCAGCCTAAGTGGGACAGGCGGTCCTAACTATGGCTACACCTTC
CDR3 protein: CASSLSGTGGPNYGYTF

D gene: -
CDR3 length: 12
clone size: -
V gene: TRBV27
J gene: TRBJ2-2
CDR3 DNA: TGTGCCAGCAGTTTATGGGCCGGGGAGCTGTTTTTT
CDR3 protein: CASSLWAGELFF

D gene: TRBD2
CDR3 length: 19
clone size: medium-sized
V gene: TRBV4-1
J gene: TRBJ2-5
CDR3 DNA: TGCGCCAGCAGCCTAACCGGACTAGCGGGGGGGGCGACCCCAGAGACCCAGTACTTC
CDR3 protein: CASSLTGLAGGATPETQYF

D gene: TRBD2
CDR3 length: 18
clone size: few
V gene: TRBV6-5
J gene: TRBJ2-7
CDR3 DNA: TGTGCCAGCAGTTACAGTCTCCCGGGACTAGCGGACCTCTACGAGCAGTACTTC
CDR3 protein: CASSYSLPGLADLYEQYF

D gene: TRBD2
CDR3 length: 19
clone size: -
V gene: TRBV6-5
J gene: TRBJ2-5
CDR3 DNA: TGTGCCAGCAGTTCGGTAGAGGGCCTTTTTGCGGGGGGTAAAGAGACCCAGTACTTC
CDR3 protein: CASSSVEGLFAGGKETQYF

D gene: -
CDR3 length: 11
clone size: -
V gene: TRBV30
J gene: TRBJ1-1
CDR3 DNA: TGTGCCTGGAGGACCGGGCCTGAAGCTTTCTTT
CDR3 protein: CAWRTGPEAFF

D gene: TRBD2
CDR3 length: 15
clone size: -
V gene: TRBV4-2
J gene: TRBJ2-1
CDR3 DNA: TGTGCCAGCAGCCCGGGACTAGCGGGGGTAAATGAGCAGTTCTTC
CDR3 protein: CASSPGLAGVNEQFF

D gene: -
CDR3 length: 13
clone size: -
V gene: TRBV27
J gene: TRBJ2-1
CDR3 DNA: TGTGCCAGCAGCTTTAAATCCTACAATGAGCAGATCTTC
CDR3 protein: CASSFKSYNEQIF

D gene: TRBD2
CDR3 length: 13
clone size: -
V gene: TRBV11-2
J gene: TRBJ2-2
CDR3 DNA: TGTGCCAGCAGTTCTAGCGGGAGCGGGGAGCTGTTTTTT
CDR3 protein: CASSSSGSGELFF

D gene: -
CDR3 length: 18
clone size: few
V gene: TRBV6-2/TRBV6-3
J gene: TRBJ2-3
CDR3 DNA: TGTGCCAGCAGTTACCCCTTGGACGGACTCCGTAGCACAGATACGCAGTATTTT
CDR3 protein: CASSYPLDGLRSTDTQYF

D gene: TRBD1
CDR3 length: 15
clone size: few
V gene: TRBV10-3
J gene: TRBJ2-3
CDR3 DNA: TGTGCCATCAGTGAGCGAACAGGGGGCACAGATACGCAGTATTTT
CDR3 protein: CAISERTGGTDTQYF

D gene: -
CDR3 length: 12
clone size: medium-sized
V gene: TRBV27
J gene: TRBJ1-1
CDR3 DNA: TGTGCCAGTGGGGGGCCGAACACTGAAGCTTTCTTT
CDR3 protein: CASGGPNTEAFF

D gene: TRBD1
CDR3 length: 16
clone size: -
V gene: TRBV24-1
J gene: TRBJ2-6
CDR3 DNA: TGTGCCACCAGTGAGGACAGGGTCGATGGGGCCAACGTCCTGACTTTC
CDR3 protein: CATSEDRVDGANVLTF

D gene: -
CDR3 length: 15
clone size: -
V gene: TRBV7-2
J gene: TRBJ2-3
CDR3 DNA: TGTGCCAGCAGCTTAGCGGGATGGAGCACAGATACGCAGTATTTT
CDR3 protein: CASSLAGWSTDTQYF

D gene: -
CDR3 length: 11
clone size: -
V gene: TRBV24-1
J gene: TRBJ2-3
CDR3 DNA: TGTGCCACCAGTGATAGTTATACGCAGTATTTT
CDR3 protein: CATSDSYTQYF

D gene: -
CDR3 length: 15
clone size: few
V gene: TRBV6-4
J gene: TRBJ2-1
CDR3 DNA: TGTGCCAGCAGTGACTCAGGGGGAACTAACAATGAGCAGTTCTTC
CDR3 protein: CASSDSGGTNNEQFF

D gene: TRBD1
CDR3 length: 13
clone size: -
V gene: TRBV20-1
J gene: TRBJ1-2
CDR3 DNA: TGCAGTGCTAGGAATCCCACAGGGGGGGGCTACACCTTC
CDR3 protein: CSARNPTGGGYTF